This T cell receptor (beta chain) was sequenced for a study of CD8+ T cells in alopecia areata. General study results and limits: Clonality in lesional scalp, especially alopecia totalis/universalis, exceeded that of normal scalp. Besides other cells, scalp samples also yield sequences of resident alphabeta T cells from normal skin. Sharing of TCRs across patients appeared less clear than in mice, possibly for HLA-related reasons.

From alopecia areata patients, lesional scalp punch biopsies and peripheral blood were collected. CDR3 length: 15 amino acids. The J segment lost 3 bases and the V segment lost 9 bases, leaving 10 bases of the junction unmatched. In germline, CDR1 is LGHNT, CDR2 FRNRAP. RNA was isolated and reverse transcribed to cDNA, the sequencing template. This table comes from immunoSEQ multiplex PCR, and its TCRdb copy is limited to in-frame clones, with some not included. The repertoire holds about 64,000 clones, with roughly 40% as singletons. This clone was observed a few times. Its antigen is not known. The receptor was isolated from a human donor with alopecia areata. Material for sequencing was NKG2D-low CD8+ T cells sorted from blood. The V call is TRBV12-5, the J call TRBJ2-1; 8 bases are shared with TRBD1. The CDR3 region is CASYRDRPLYNEQFF. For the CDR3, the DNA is TGTGCTAGCTACCGGGACAGGCCACTCTACAATGAGCAGTTCTTC.